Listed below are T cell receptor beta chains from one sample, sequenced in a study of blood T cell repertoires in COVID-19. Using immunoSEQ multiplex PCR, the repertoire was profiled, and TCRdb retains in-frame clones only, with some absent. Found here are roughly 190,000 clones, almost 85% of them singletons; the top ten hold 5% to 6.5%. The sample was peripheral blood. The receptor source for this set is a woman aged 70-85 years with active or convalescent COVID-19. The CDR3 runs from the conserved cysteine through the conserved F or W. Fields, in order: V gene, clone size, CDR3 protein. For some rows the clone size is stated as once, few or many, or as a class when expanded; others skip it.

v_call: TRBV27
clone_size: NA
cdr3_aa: CASSPRTGGADTQYF

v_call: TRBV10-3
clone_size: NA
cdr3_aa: CAIRTGLAGGYEQYF

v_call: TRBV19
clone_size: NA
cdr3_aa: CASSIPSGRNNEQFF

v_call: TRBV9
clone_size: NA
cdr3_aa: CASSLQVGRRETQYF

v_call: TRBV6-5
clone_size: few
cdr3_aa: CASSSSTSGRDEQYF

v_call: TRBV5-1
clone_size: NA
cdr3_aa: CASSFNNPTGSSGNTIYF

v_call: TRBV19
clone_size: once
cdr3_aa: CASSKRGGNIQYF

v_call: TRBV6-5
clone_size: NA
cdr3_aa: CASSYSGTGDYGYTF

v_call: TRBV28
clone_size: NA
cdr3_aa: CASSLIGTEGYNQPQHF

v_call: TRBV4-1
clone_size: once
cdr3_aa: CASSTREGYTF

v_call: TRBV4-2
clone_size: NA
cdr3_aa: CASSQGVGLAGEDEQFF

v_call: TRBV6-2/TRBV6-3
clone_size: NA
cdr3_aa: CASSRGTGGASGRETQYF

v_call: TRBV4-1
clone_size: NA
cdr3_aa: CASSLGQYSNQPQHF

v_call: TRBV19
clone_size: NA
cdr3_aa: CASSIERGTQGTNEQYF

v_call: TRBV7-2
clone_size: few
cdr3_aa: CASSPRGGAEAFF

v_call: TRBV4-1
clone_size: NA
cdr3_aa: CASSQHKTGMGKSESYEQYF

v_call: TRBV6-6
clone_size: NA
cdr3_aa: CASSSGTVKIYNEQFF

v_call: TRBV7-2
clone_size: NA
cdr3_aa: CASSPRLLAGTKTQYF

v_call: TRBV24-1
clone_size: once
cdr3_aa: CATSDGGQGTDTQYF

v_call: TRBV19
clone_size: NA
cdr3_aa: CATQAASSYNEQFF

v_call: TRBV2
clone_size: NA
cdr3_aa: CASSSSLGGMFF

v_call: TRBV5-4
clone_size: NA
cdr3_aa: CASSFPAGVDTQYF

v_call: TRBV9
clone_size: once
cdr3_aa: CASSVGEGDYGYTF

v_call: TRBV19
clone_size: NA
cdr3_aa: CASSRQTGAPSGANVLTF

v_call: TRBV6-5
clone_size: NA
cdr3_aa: CASSYSAGTPVEAFF

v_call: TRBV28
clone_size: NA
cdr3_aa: CASSPRGGYEQYF

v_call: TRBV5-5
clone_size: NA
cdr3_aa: CASSLAFDGTGVYEQYF

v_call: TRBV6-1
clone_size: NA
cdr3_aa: CASSEQGMNTEAFF

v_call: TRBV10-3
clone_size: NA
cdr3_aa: CAISEPGQGGRGYTF

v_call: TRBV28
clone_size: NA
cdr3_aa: CASSPLAGTDTQYF

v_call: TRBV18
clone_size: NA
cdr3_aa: CASSPRTFTGIQETQYF

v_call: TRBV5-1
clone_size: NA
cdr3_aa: CASSPWTGAGSPLHF

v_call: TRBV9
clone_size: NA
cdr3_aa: CASSVGGPGGYEQYF

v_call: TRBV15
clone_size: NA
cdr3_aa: CATSPKKGATNYGYTF

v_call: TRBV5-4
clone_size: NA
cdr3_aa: CASSFNPAGVQETQYF

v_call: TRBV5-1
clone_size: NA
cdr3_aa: CASSFGQVNTGELFF

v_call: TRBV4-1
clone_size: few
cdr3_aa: CASSQDRMDSPLHF

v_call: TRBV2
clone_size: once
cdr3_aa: CASSDGTGNSYEQYF

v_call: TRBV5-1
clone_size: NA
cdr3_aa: CASSFGSGSYNEQFF

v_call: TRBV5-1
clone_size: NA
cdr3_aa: CASSLESVRGTQYF

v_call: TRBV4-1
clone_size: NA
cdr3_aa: CASNPGLLAHEQYF

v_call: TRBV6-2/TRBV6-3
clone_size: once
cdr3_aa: CASSYPSGTTLTYNEQFF

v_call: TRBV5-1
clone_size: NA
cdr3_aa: CASSLDDLGVASYNEQFF